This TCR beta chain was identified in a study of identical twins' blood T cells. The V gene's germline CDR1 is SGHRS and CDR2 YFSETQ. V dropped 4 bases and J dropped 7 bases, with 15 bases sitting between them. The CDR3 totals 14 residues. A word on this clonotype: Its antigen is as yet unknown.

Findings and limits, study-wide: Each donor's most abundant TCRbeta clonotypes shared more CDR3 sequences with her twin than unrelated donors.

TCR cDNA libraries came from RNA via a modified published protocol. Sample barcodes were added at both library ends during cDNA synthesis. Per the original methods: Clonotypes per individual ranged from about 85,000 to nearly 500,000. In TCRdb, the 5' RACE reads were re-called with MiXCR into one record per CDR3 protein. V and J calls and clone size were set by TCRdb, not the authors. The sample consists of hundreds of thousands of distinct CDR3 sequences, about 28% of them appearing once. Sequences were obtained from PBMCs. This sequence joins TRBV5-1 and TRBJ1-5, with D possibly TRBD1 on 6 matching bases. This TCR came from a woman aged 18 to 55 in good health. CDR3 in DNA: TGCGCCAGCAGCCTGGACAGCCCGAGACAGCCCCAGCATTTT. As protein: CASSLDSPRQPQHF.